A selection of T cell receptor beta chains follows, all from one sample in a study of cytomegalovirus exposure and HLA in healthy donors. Profiling relied on immunoSEQ multiplex PCR, and the TCRdb table lists in-frame clones only, not all of them. The data contain approximately 180,000 clones, approximately 84% of them seen just once; the ten biggest clones take up over 0.2%. Material for sequencing was PBMCs. Source of these receptors: a girl in the first two years of life in good health and CMV-seronegative. Each CDR3 is given with its conserved first and last residue. Each record gives: clone size, J gene, V gene, D gene, CDR3 protein, CDR3 DNA. D genes are given only for firm matches. Rows may omit the clone size; those that give it use once, few, many or a size class.

NA TRBJ2-5 TRBV19 NA CASSGRTQETQYF TGTGCCAGTAGTGGACGGACTCAAGAGACCCAGTACTTC
NA TRBJ2-6 TRBV19 NA CASSIQGSGANVLTF TGTGCCAGTAGTATTCAGGGCTCTGGGGCCAACGTCCTGACTTTC
NA TRBJ2-1 TRBV20-1 NA CSARAEKQFF TGCAGTGCTAGAGCGGAGAAGCAGTTCTTC
NA TRBJ2-3 TRBV5-6 TRBD2 CASSSGGTHTDTQYF TGTGCCAGCAGCTCCGGGGGGACCCACACAGATACGCAGTATTTT
NA TRBJ2-1 TRBV7-2 TRBD2 CASSLRLAGANEQFF TGTGCCAGCAGCTTAAGACTAGCGGGAGCCAATGAGCAGTTCTTC
NA TRBJ1-1 TRBV5-4 NA CASSLVAGMGTEAFF TGTGCCAGCAGCTTGGTTGCGGGGATGGGGACTGAAGCTTTCTTT
NA TRBJ2-1 TRBV5-4 TRBD2 CASSPTPGGRDNEQFF TGTGCCAGCAGCCCTACTCCGGGGGGACGCGACAATGAGCAGTTCTTC
NA TRBJ2-4 TRBV5-1 TRBD2 CASSLDAGGRNIQYF TGCGCCAGCAGCTTGGATGCGGGAGGCCGAAACATTCAGTACTTC
NA TRBJ2-7 TRBV29-1 NA CSVVGDISYEQYF TGCAGCGTGGTTGGGGACATATCCTACGAGCAGTACTTC
NA TRBJ1-1 TRBV6-5 TRBD1 CASSYDTGVFTEAFF TGTGCCAGCAGTTACGACACAGGGGTGTTCACTGAAGCTTTCTTT
NA TRBJ2-1 TRBV7-9 TRBD1 CASSQLGQEQFF TGTGCCAGCAGCCAGCTGGGACAGGAGCAGTTCTTC
NA TRBJ2-4 TRBV25-1 NA CASSEAAASIQYF TGTGCCAGCAGTGAAGCGGCAGCTTCAATTCAGTACTTC
NA TRBJ1-1 TRBV5-1 NA CASSTVPPNTEAFF TGCGCCAGTTCGACAGTTCCACCAAACACTGAAGCTTTCTTT
NA TRBJ1-2 TRBV7-2 NA CASSLRGYGYTF TGTGCCAGCAGCTTAAGGGGCTATGGCTACACCTTC
NA TRBJ1-5 TRBV5-5 NA CASSSRPDGAFLGNQPQHF TGTGCCAGCAGCTCCCGACCGGATGGGGCGTTTCTTGGCAATCAGCCCCAGCATTTT
NA TRBJ2-3 TRBV30 TRBD2 CAWSVIPPGLGFVGTQYF TGTGCCTGGAGTGTAATTCCCCCGGGACTAGGTTTCGTTGGTACGCAGTATTTT
few TRBJ2-5 TRBV9 TRBD2 CASSVGTSGQETQYF TGTGCCAGCAGCGTAGGAACTAGCGGGCAAGAGACCCAGTACTTC
NA TRBJ2-3 TRBV19 NA CASSTQGTDTQYF TGTGCCAGTAGTACACAGGGCACAGATACGCAGTATTTT
few TRBJ2-3 TRBV29-1 TRBD1 CSVSGGQTDTQYF TGCAGCGTGTCAGGGGGCCAAACAGATACGCAGTATTTT
NA TRBJ1-1 TRBV7-2 NA CASSLGHHTEAFF TGTGCCAGCAGCTTAGGTCATCACACTGAAGCTTTCTTT
NA TRBJ2-7 TRBV27 NA CASSRNEVGYEQYF TGTGCCAGCAGCCGCAATGAGGTGGGCTACGAGCAGTACTTC
NA TRBJ2-1 TRBV13 NA CASSLGTPGGQKRDEQFF TGTGCCAGCAGCTTAGGGACCCCGGGGGGCCAAAAACGCGATGAGCAGTTCTTC
NA TRBJ2-1 TRBV7-9 TRBD2 CASSYLLAGAIYNEQFF TGTGCCAGCAGCTACCTGCTAGCGGGGGCCATCTACAATGAGCAGTTCTTC
NA TRBJ2-3 TRBV18 TRBD2 CASSPRTSGSDTQYF TGTGCCAGCTCACCTAGGACTAGCGGTTCAGATACGCAGTATTTT
NA TRBJ2-7 TRBV2 TRBD2 CASSEVGLANYEQYF TGTGCCAGCAGTGAAGTGGGACTAGCGAACTACGAGCAGTACTTC
NA TRBJ1-1 TRBV18 TRBD1 CASSATGTGFTEAFF TGTGCCAGCTCAGCCACCGGGACAGGGTTCACTGAAGCTTTCTTT
NA TRBJ2-3 TRBV7-8 NA CASSLFPVPQYF TGTGCCAGCAGCTTATTCCCCGTCCCGCAGTATTTT
NA TRBJ1-2 TRBV14 TRBD1 CASSQADYRGRSHF TGTGCCAGCAGCCAAGCCGACTACAGGGGCCGTTCCCACTTC
NA TRBJ1-1 TRBV13 NA CASSLRGLYTEAFF TGTGCCAGCAGCTTAAGGGGGTTGTACACTGAAGCTTTCTTT
NA TRBJ1-2 TRBV7-9 TRBD1 CASSFGTVGPNYGYTF TGTGCCAGCAGCTTTGGGACAGTTGGGCCTAACTATGGCTACACCTTC
once TRBJ1-5 TRBV19 NA CASTYQAGQPQHF TGTGCCAGTACCTACCAGGCAGGGCAGCCCCAGCATTTT
NA TRBJ2-7 TRBV20-1 NA CSAGGYYEQYF TGCAGTGCTGGGGGCTACTACGAGCAGTACTTC
NA TRBJ1-2 TRBV14 NA CASSPTVRAGAGYTF TGTGCCAGCAGCCCAACTGTTCGGGCAGGGGCTGGCTACACCTTC
once TRBJ1-2 TRBV9 NA CASSSDTGWDGYTF TGTGCCAGCAGCTCAGATACAGGGTGGGATGGCTACACCTTC
NA TRBJ1-6 TRBV9 TRBD1 CASSMGQYNSPLHF TGTGCCAGCAGCATGGGACAGTATAATTCACCCCTCCACTTT
NA TRBJ1-4 TRBV2 TRBD1 CASREDRSLFGEKLFF TGTGCCAGCAGGGAGGACAGGTCTTTGTTTGGCGAAAAACTGTTTTTT
NA TRBJ1-1 TRBV29-1 TRBD1 CSVQGQMNTEAFF TGCAGCGTTCAGGGACAGATGAACACTGAAGCTTTCTTT
NA TRBJ2-3 TRBV19 NA CASSIFYGGEDTQYF TGTGCCAGTAGTATTTTTTACGGAGGGGAAGATACGCAGTATTTT
NA TRBJ2-1 TRBV7-9 TRBD2 CASSYRLAGGGFEQFF TGTGCCAGCAGCTACCGACTAGCGGGGGGCGGGTTTGAGCAGTTCTTC
NA TRBJ1-4 TRBV4-3 NA CASSQEWENEKLFF TGCGCCAGCAGCCAAGAATGGGAGAATGAAAAACTGTTTTTT
NA TRBJ2-7 TRBV9 NA CASSVDWAGYEQYF TGTGCCAGCAGCGTAGATTGGGCCGGCTACGAGCAGTACTTC
NA TRBJ2-1 TRBV6-1 NA CASRNQLYNEQFF TGTGCCAGCAGAAACCAACTTTACAATGAGCAGTTCTTC
NA TRBJ1-6 TRBV25-1 NA CASSGGGSYNSPLHF TGTGCCAGCAGTGGGGGGGGGTCCTATAATTCACCCCTCCACTTT
NA TRBJ2-7 TRBV5-1 NA CASSYRDNYEQYF TGCGCCAGCAGCTACCGGGACAACTACGAGCAGTACTTC
NA TRBJ2-7 TRBV27 TRBD2 CASRPTSESSYEQYF TGTGCCAGCAGGCCCACTAGCGAGAGCTCCTACGAGCAGTACTTC
NA TRBJ1-1 TRBV7-9 NA CASSPGGGTEAFF TGTGCCAGCAGCCCGGGAGGGGGCACTGAAGCTTTCTTT